This entry is about one TCR beta chain. Data came from immunoSEQ multiplex PCR; TCRdb stores just in-frame clones and leaves some out. The sample lists over 130,000 clones; 84% were seen once. The data were obtained in a study of blood T cell repertoires in COVID-19. The trim removed 2 bases at V and 3 bases at J, leaving 5 bases unmatched. Germline values: CDR1 SGHVS, CDR2 FNYEAQ. The CDR3 has 15 amino acids. Within 2 weeks before study entry, exposed participants met a COVID-19 case. The sample comprised PBMCs or T cells enriched from blood (not recorded which). The receptor comes from a young woman who had been exposed to COVID-19. This chain links TRBV7-6 with TRBJ2-3; TRBD1 matches at 7 bases. DNA of the CDR3: TGTGCCAGCAGCTTACGAAGGGGGCTGACAGATACGCAGTATTTT. It encodes CASSLRRGLTDTQYF.